These 14 T cell receptor beta chains were all obtained from the same sample, sequenced in a study of a mutant IDH1 vaccine in newly diagnosed glioma. The antigens of these receptors remain unknown. Sample time point: week 35, safety follow-up. Doses consisted of 300 ug of mutant IDH1 20-mer peptide each, paired with topical imiquimod. Sequencing was performed with immunoSEQ multiplex PCR; in TCRdb, only in-frame clones are kept and a portion is missing. Of 45,000 to 55,000 clones detected, around 80% appear once; the ten largest clones hold less than 7.5%. The input for sequencing was PBMCs, taken from a glioma patient whose treatment included an IDH1 peptide vaccine. The origin of the receptors is a man aged 40-50 years with glioma.

The chain recombines TRBV7-8 with TRBJ2-6; 7 positions match TRBD1. The CDR3 contains 16 residues. CDR1 is SGHVS and CDR2 is FQNEAQ in the germline V gene. V lost 4 bases, J lost 1 base, and 4 bases stayed unmatched. This CDR3 is CASSSHRGSGANVLTF. In DNA form, the CDR3 reads TGTGCCAGCAGCTCCCACAGGGGATCTGGGGCCAACGTCCTGACTTTC. The full variable domain, completed using reference TRBV7-8 and TRBJ2-6, is GAGVSQSPRYKVAKRGQDVALRCDPISGHVSLFWYQQALGQGPEFLTYFQNEAQLDKSGLPSDRFFAERPEGSVSTLKIQRTQQEDSAVYLCASSSHRGSGANVLTFGAGSRLTVL.

The CDR3 protein is CASSWGTGRATEAFF. Here the CDR3 DNA reads TGCGCCAGCAGCTGGGGGACAGGTCGGGCCACTGAAGCTTTCTTT. The chain carries TRBV5-1 and TRBJ1-1, with TRBD1 matching 8 bases. The CDR3 contains 15 residues. J lost 4 bases, V lost 3 bases, and 8 bases had no gene match. From germline, CDR1 is SGHRS and CDR2 YFSETQ.

This chain uses TRBV11-2 with TRBJ2-7; 8 nucleotides line up with TRBD1. This CDR3 spans 17 amino acids. V lost 5 bases to trimming and J lost 2 bases; unmatched junction nucleotides: 14. Germline V gene sequence: CDR1 SGHAT, CDR2 FQNNGV. The CDR3 loop reads CASSPGLIGQGTYEQYF. Written as DNA, the CDR3 is TGTGCCAGCAGCCCAGGGCTTATCGGACAGGGCACCTACGAGCAGTACTTC.

The chain links TRBV10-1 to TRBJ1-6; D might be TRBD1 (5 bases). Germline V CDR1 and CDR2: WNHNN, SYGVQD (reference sequence). This CDR3 is 13 amino acids long. The V gene lost 6 bases and the J gene lost 10 bases, with 13 bases spanning the gap. The CDR3 protein is CASSPGGDSPLHF. CDR3 sequence (DNA): TGCGCCAGCAGCCCAGGAGGGGACTCACCCCTCCACTTT.

The chain is built from TRBV19 and TRBJ1-1; TRBD1 is a possible D gene (5 bases). The V gene lost 4 bases and the J gene lost 1 base, with 13 bases spanning the gap. The germline V gene has CDR1 LNHDA and CDR2 SQIVND (reference sequence). The CDR3 has 15 residues. The DNA for the CDR3 is TGTGCCAGTAGTACCTCGCAGGGTCGGAACACTGAAGCTTTCTTT. Protein product: CASSTSQGRNTEAFF.

This sequence joins TRBV29-1 and TRBJ1-2; unclear D gene. V lost 3 bases and J 4 bases, leaving 6 bases between the germline ends. The CDR3 runs 11 residues. Germline V gene data show CDR1 as SQVTM and CDR2 as ANQGSEA. CDR3 amino acids: CSVDNSYGYTF. DNA for the CDR3: TGCAGCGTTGACAACAGCTATGGCTACACCTTC.

This clone has only one observation. This chain joins TRBV1 and TRBJ2-5. TRBV1 corresponds to a pseudogene. This CDR3 is built from 16 residues. The CDR3 DNA sequence: TGCACCAGCAGCCATCACATCGGGGCTAGCCGAGAGACCCAGTACTTC. Translation: CTSSHHIGASRETQYF.

This rearrangement joins TRBV5-4 to TRBJ2-7, with 8 nucleotides matching TRBD1. Germline trimming cut 5 bases from V and 2 bases from J; bases unmatched to any gene: 6. This CDR3 comprises 14 residues. Germline-derived CDR1 and CDR2 are SGHNT and YYREEE (reference sequence). The CDR3 DNA reads as TGTGCCAGCAGTCGCGGACAGGGACCCTACGAGCAGTACTTC. It codes for CASSRGQGPYEQYF.

This CDR3 is CASSSRTGSELFF. DNA of the CDR3: TGTGCCAGCAGCTCCAGGACAGGGTCGGAACTGTTTTTT. The rearrangement uses TRBV7-2 and TRBJ1-4, with 8 nucleotides matching TRBD1. Germline V gene sequence: CDR1 SGHTA, CDR2 FQGNSA. The ends lost 4 bases at V and 12 bases at J; junction bases unmatched: 7. CDR3 length: 13 residues.

The V call is TRBV5-1, the J call TRBJ1-2; a possible D gene is TRBD1 (6 bases). Per the germline V gene, CDR1 is SGHRS and CDR2 is YFSETQ. The CDR3 spans 15 residues. Trimming took off 2 bases at V and 3 bases at J, with 14 bases between the two ends. The CDR3 is CASSLPGAADYGYTF. CDR3 bases: TGCGCCAGCAGCTTACCAGGGGCTGCGGACTATGGCTACACCTTC.

This clone was seen a handful of times. This chain joins TRBV5-8 and TRBJ2-7; TRBD2 agrees at 9 bases. This CDR3 contains 13 residues. V was pared by 5 bases and J by 1 base, with 1 base of the junction left unmatched. Germline loops: CDR1 SGHTS, CDR2 YDEGEE. The CDR3 DNA reads as TGTGCCAGCAGGACTAGCGGTTCCTACGAGCAGTACTTC. Translated, it gives CASRTSGSYEQYF. Full variable domain (missing parts from reference TRBV5-8 and TRBJ2-7): EAGVTQSPTHLIKTRGQQATLRCSPISGHTSVYWYQQALGLGLQFLLWYDEGEERNRGNFPPRFSGRQFPNYSSELNVNALELEDSALYLCASRTSGSYEQYFGPGTRLTVT.

This rearrangement joins TRBV4-1 to TRBJ2-3; D remains ambiguous. Trimming cost V 1 base and J 3 bases, with 14 bases left between them. The CDR3 is made up of 16 amino acids. The V gene's germline CDR1 is MGHRA and CDR2 YSYEKL. CDR3 nucleotides: TGCGCCAGCAGCCAAGGGTGGGGATCGGTTACAGATACGCAGTATTTT. Translating it yields CASSQGWGSVTDTQYF.

The chain combines TRBV5-6 with TRBJ2-2, with TRBD2 matching 7 bases. Unmatched junction bases numbered 6, after V lost 4 bases and J lost 0 bases. Germline loops: CDR1 SGHDT, CDR2 YYEEEE. The length of the CDR3 is 16 residues. As DNA, the CDR3 is TGTGCCAGCAGCCTCGGACTAGTCCCGAACACCGGGGAGCTGTTTTTT. It encodes CASSLGLVPNTGELFF.

This clone was recorded once. The chain has TRBV5-6 and TRBJ1-2; D is unclear. V was pared by 4 bases and J by 2 bases, with 9 bases between. CDR1 is SGHDT, CDR2 YYEEEE, per germline. The CDR3 totals 13 residues. In DNA form, the CDR3 reads TGTGCCAGCAGCGTTGGAGGGAACTATGGCTACACCTTC. Protein sequence: CASSVGGNYGYTF.